The entry below gives a single T cell receptor beta chain sequence along with its context. The antigen remains undetermined. This entry is derived from a study of cytomegalovirus exposure and HLA in healthy donors. Study conclusions and caveats: A later analysis showed TCR association rates differing by HLA locus, peaking at DRB1 and lowest at HLA-C. The presence/absence work took it that sequencing depth was about the same across donors. A list of about 160 TCR beta chains associated with cytomegalovirus was given.

The PCR made use of 60 Vbeta and 13 Jbeta primers. The protocol was immunoSEQ multiplex PCR, while the TCRdb copy is restricted to in-frame clones and leaves out a portion. Of about 85,000 clones in the sample, about three quarters were seen once. Sequencing was carried out using PBMCs. The source of this sequence is a boy younger than 18 in good health and CMV-seronegative.

The CDR3 DNA reads as TGTGCCGGAGAAATACCGAGACAGGGACATGGCTACACCTTC. Amino acids: CAGEIPRQGHGYTF. The chain uses TRBV7-2 and TRBJ1-2; 7 bases map to TRBD1. Unmatched junction bases numbered 15, after V lost 11 bases and J lost 6 bases. This CDR3 has 14 residues. Per the germline V gene, CDR1 is SGHTA and CDR2 is FQGNSA.